This entry lists 13 T cell receptor beta chains sequenced from one sample in a study of long-term antiretroviral therapy in people with HIV. A v3.0 immunoSEQ assay was performed at survey level. The repertoire was sequenced with immunoSEQ multiplex PCR; TCRdb's copy has only in-frame clones and lacks some. The sample carries 25,000 or so clones, about 77% recorded once. The sequences come from unsorted PBMCs, collected 1.5 years before starting antiretroviral therapy. Receptors originate from a man aged 18 to 30 with HIV.

V and J are TRBV13 and TRBJ2-7; D call uncertain. The CDR3 runs 13 residues. V was clipped by 5 bases and J by 0 bases, with 8 bases between them. Germline CDR1 and CDR2: PRHDT and FYEKMQ (reference sequence). In DNA, the CDR3 is TGTGCCAGCAGCCCGGGCCGCTCCTACGAGCAGTACTTC. Amino acid sequence: CASSPGRSYEQYF.

The chain couples TRBV7-2 to TRBJ2-2; 9 bases line up with TRBD2. Germline CDR1 reads SGHTA; CDR2 reads FQGNSA. The CDR3 extends over 17 amino acids. Trimming took 1 base from V and 2 from J; bases not matched to a gene: 5. The CDR3 protein is CASSLVAGVPNTGELFF. CDR3 sequence (DNA): TGTGCCAGCAGCTTAGTAGCGGGGGTGCCCAACACCGGGGAGCTGTTTTTT.

The genes are TRBV7-9 and TRBJ1-1; D possibly corresponds to TRBD1 (6 bases). Germline CDR1 is SEHNR and CDR2 is FQNEAQ (reference sequence). The ends were cut back, 3 bases at V and 5 bases at J, with 10 bases in the middle. The CDR3 length is 13 residues. This CDR3 is CASSLEGGTEAFF. CDR3 DNA sequence: TGTGCCAGCAGCTTGGAGGGGGGGACTGAAGCTTTCTTT.

The V call is TRBV2, the J call TRBJ2-1, with 8 bases fitting TRBD1. The CDR3 runs to 16 residues. The V and J ends lost 8 bases and 1 base, in that order; junction bases with no gene match: 10. The germline CDR1 and CDR2 sequences are SNHLY and FYNNEI. The CDR3 is CASFSAGGWSYNEQFF. The CDR3 DNA reads as TGTGCCAGCTTCTCGGCAGGGGGCTGGTCCTACAATGAGCAGTTCTTC.

The CDR3, as DNA: TGCGCCAGCAGCTTGGCTTCAACCCTACAAGAGACCCAGTACTTC. Translating it yields CASSLASTLQETQYF. The V call is TRBV5-1, the J call TRBJ2-5, with D unclear. CDR1 is SGHRS and CDR2 is YFSETQ in the germline V gene. CDR3 length equals 15 residues. The germline V and J ends were trimmed by 0 bases and 2 bases, with 11 bases remaining between them.

The rearrangement uses TRBV28 and TRBJ2-3; no clear D. Germline V gives CDR1 MDHEN, CDR2 SYDVKM. V gave up 3 bases and J gave up 0 bases, with 10 bases separating them. The CDR3 extends over 15 amino acids. The chain's CDR3 is CASSLSTGSTDTQYF. CDR3 bases: TGTGCCAGCAGTTTGTCGACGGGTAGCACAGATACGCAGTATTTT.

This chain connects TRBV2 to TRBJ1-4; 8 bases line up with TRBD1. Germline V gene sequence: CDR1 SNHLY, CDR2 FYNNEI. The CDR3 covers 18 residues. V dropped 2 bases and J dropped 10; count of bases not matched to a gene: 18. The DNA of the CDR3 is TGTGCCAGCAGTGAATCCCTGGGGACAGGCCCTGGGAGTGTAAAACTGTTTTTT. This sequence encodes CASSESLGTGPGSVKLFF.

This clone was counted once. The chain combines TRBV6-1 with TRBJ2-1; 9 bases are shared with TRBD2. The germline gives CDR1 MNHNS, CDR2 SASEGT. The length of the CDR3 is 14 residues. J was trimmed by 15 bases and V by 3 bases; bases with no gene match: 12. CDR3 DNA: TGTGCCAGCAGTGATTCTAGCGGGATATCGTACCGGTTCTTC. Translating it yields CASSDSSGISYRFF.

V is TRBV5-5 and J is TRBJ1-2; D gene unclear. From germline, CDR1 is SGHKS and CDR2 YYEKEE (reference sequence). V lost 2 bases and J 2 bases, leaving 1 base between the germline ends. The CDR3 runs to 11 residues. The CDR3 sequence: CASSLNYGYTF. CDR3 in DNA: TGTGCCAGCAGCTTAAACTATGGCTACACCTTC.

This sequence joins TRBV25-1 and TRBJ2-3, with D perhaps being TRBD1 or TRBD2 (5 bases each). The CDR3 spans 15 residues. V was trimmed by 5 bases and J by 1 base, leaving 13 bases between them. The V gene's germline CDR1 is MGHDK and CDR2 SYGVNS. The DNA of the CDR3 is TGTGCCAGCAGTCGGGGCGTCGTAGGCACAGATACGCAGTATTTT. Encoded protein: CASSRGVVGTDTQYF.

This chain connects TRBV25-1 to TRBJ1-3; unclear D gene. The ends were cut back, 0 bases at V and 2 bases at J, with 5 bases in the middle. The CDR3 is 14 residues long. CDR1 is MGHDK and CDR2 is SYGVNS in the germline V gene. This CDR3 reads CASSEYSAGNTIYF. DNA of the CDR3: TGTGCCAGCAGTGAATATTCGGCTGGAAACACCATATATTTT.

V and J are TRBV7-8 and TRBJ1-2, with 9 bases aligning to TRBD1. The length of the CDR3 is 16 residues. Per the germline V gene, CDR1 is SGHVS and CDR2 is FQNEAQ. The trim removed 4 bases at V and 1 base at J, leaving 7 bases unmatched. The CDR3, as DNA: TGTGCCAGCAGCTCAGACAGGGGGGGATTTAACTATGGCTACACCTTC. Translation gives CASSSDRGGFNYGYTF. Looking up the rest from reference TRBV7-8 and TRBJ1-2 gives the full variable domain: GAGVSQSPRYKVAKRGQDVALRCDPISGHVSLFWYQQALGQGPEFLTYFQNEAQLDKSGLPSDRFFAERPEGSVSTLKIQRTQQEDSAVYLCASSSDRGGFNYGYTFGSGTRLTVV.

The chain recombines TRBV11-3 with TRBJ2-1; TRBD2 might be the D (6 bases). The V and J ends lost 1 base and 7 bases respectively, with 8 bases between them. Germline V lookup: CDR1 SGHNT, CDR2 YENEEA. The CDR3 is 13 amino acids. In nucleotides, the CDR3 is TGTGCCAGCAGCTTAGTAGGAGGGAATGAGCAGTTCTTC. This translates into CASSLVGGNEQFF.